Listed below are T cell receptor beta chains from one sample, sequenced in a study of cytomegalovirus exposure and HLA in healthy donors. Clones were sequenced by immunoSEQ multiplex PCR, and TCRdb holds only the in-frame ones, with some missing. The table includes 180,000 or so clones, over 65% detected once. The sequencing input was PBMCs. The receptor set was obtained from an older woman in good health and CMV-seropositive. Each CDR3 is given with its conserved first and last residue. The D gene is left open where the match is weak. Clone size is shown for a subset of rows, as once, few, many or a class of expanded clone.

d_call j_call clone_size v_call cdr3_aa cdr3_nt
NA TRBJ2-7 NA TRBV27 CASSMGLLSYEQYF TGTGCCAGCAGTATGGGACTGCTCTCCTACGAGCAGTACTTC
TRBD1 TRBJ1-1 NA TRBV25-1 CASTGGGGTEAFF TGTGCCAGCACTGGAGGGGGCGGAACTGAAGCTTTCTTT
TRBD1 TRBJ1-2 once TRBV5-6 CASSSPGQGKGYTF TGTGCCAGCAGCTCACCGGGACAGGGGAAGGGCTACACCTTC
NA TRBJ1-1 NA TRBV6-5 CASSSVGVSLNTEAFF TGTGCCAGCAGTTCCGTGGGCGTAAGTTTGAACACTGAAGCTTTCTTT
NA TRBJ2-1 NA TRBV7-3 CASSSYRENEQFF TGTGCCAGCAGCTCCTACAGGGAAAATGAGCAGTTCTTC
NA TRBJ1-2 NA TRBV29-1 CSVDPGNYGYTF TGCAGCGTTGACCCAGGGAACTATGGCTACACCTTC
NA TRBJ2-1 NA TRBV5-4 CASSLDTYNEQFF TGTGCCAGCAGCTTGGATACCTACAATGAGCAGTTCTTC
NA TRBJ2-2 few TRBV11-3 CASSFGTNTGELFF TGTGCCAGCAGCTTCGGGACGAACACCGGGGAGCTGTTTTTT
NA TRBJ1-4 NA TRBV18 CASSHLATNEKLFF TGTGCCAGCTCTCACCTAGCAACTAATGAAAAACTGTTTTTT
NA TRBJ2-7 NA TRBV6-5 CASSLQGYEQYF TGTGCCAGCAGTTTACAGGGCTACGAGCAGTACTTC
NA TRBJ2-2 NA TRBV4-2 CASSQVGGSGELFF TGTGCCAGCAGCCAAGTTGGGGGGTCCGGGGAGCTGTTTTTT
NA TRBJ2-1 once TRBV27 CASSTARGSSYNEQFF TGTGCCAGCAGTACGGCGAGGGGGAGCTCCTACAATGAGCAGTTCTTC
NA TRBJ1-5 NA TRBV7-2 CASSLSGNQPQHF TGTGCCAGCAGCTTATCAGGGAATCAGCCCCAGCATTTT
NA TRBJ1-6 NA TRBV30 CAWRAVSSYNSPLHF TGTGCCTGGAGAGCGGTATCCTCCTATAATTCACCCCTCCACTTT
NA TRBJ1-1 NA TRBV9 CASSVDQGNTEAFF TGTGCCAGCAGCGTAGACCAGGGGAACACTGAAGCTTTCTTT
TRBD1 TRBJ1-4 NA TRBV6-1 CVSGTAATNEKLFF TGTGTTTCCGGGACAGCTGCAACTAATGAAAAACTGTTTTTT
NA TRBJ2-6 NA TRBV10-3 CAISPQVSGANVLTF TGTGCCATCAGTCCCCAGGTCTCCGGGGCCAACGTCCTGACTTTC
NA TRBJ2-7 NA TRBV5-1 CASSLLPGPYEQYF TGCGCCAGCAGCTTGTTGCCAGGGCCCTACGAGCAGTACTTC
NA TRBJ2-7 NA TRBV2 CASSVTTYEQYF TGTGCCAGCAGTGTAACTACCTACGAGCAGTACTTC
TRBD1 TRBJ2-1 few TRBV6-5 CASRSRDRGSNEQFF TGTGCCAGCAGAAGCCGGGACAGGGGAAGTAATGAGCAGTTCTTC
NA TRBJ2-2 NA TRBV4-1 CASSQDRAGETGELFF TGCGCCAGCAGCCAAGATCGGGCCGGGGAAACCGGGGAGCTGTTTTTT
TRBD2 TRBJ2-3 NA TRBV25-1 CASSELAGGTTDTQYF TGTGCCAGCAGTGAGCTAGCGGGGGGGACCACAGATACGCAGTATTTT
TRBD1 TRBJ1-1 NA TRBV6-6 CASSPTVRGQGTEAFF TGTGCCAGCAGTCCTACCGTAAGGGGGCAAGGGACTGAAGCTTTCTTT
TRBD2 TRBJ2-2 NA TRBV19 CASSMLGLAGGHTGELFF TGTGCCAGTAGTATGCTAGGACTAGCGGGGGGTCACACCGGGGAGCTGTTTTTT
NA TRBJ1-2 NA TRBV7-2 CASKGMGLARIGYTF TGTGCCAGCAAGGGGATGGGCCTCGCAAGAATTGGCTACACCTTC
TRBD1 TRBJ2-7 NA TRBV28 CASRTMTGGPSYEQYF TGTGCCAGCAGAACCATGACAGGGGGCCCCTCCTACGAGCAGTACTTC
TRBD1 TRBJ2-3 NA TRBV27 CASSSGQGDTQYF TGTGCCAGCAGTTCCGGACAGGGAGATACGCAGTATTTT
TRBD2 TRBJ2-2 NA TRBV7-9 CASIRPGGAPGELFF TGTGCCAGCATCAGACCCGGGGGGGCCCCCGGGGAGCTGTTTTTT
TRBD1 TRBJ1-2 NA TRBV30 CAWSPTGGNYGYTF TGTGCCTGGAGCCCGACAGGGGGCAACTATGGCTACACCTTC
TRBD2 TRBJ2-5 NA TRBV5-1 CASSLTSGSQETQYF TGCGCCAGCAGCTTGACTAGCGGTTCCCAAGAGACCCAGTACTTC
NA TRBJ2-1 NA TRBV6-1 CASSVGHSSYNEQFF TGTGCCAGCAGTGTTGGACACAGCTCCTACAATGAGCAGTTCTTC
TRBD2 TRBJ2-5 NA TRBV15 CATSPGRWGGQETQYF TGTGCCACCAGCCCGGGGAGATGGGGGGGGCAAGAGACCCAGTACTTC
NA TRBJ1-1 NA TRBV19 CASSTSGRTEAFF TGTGCCAGTAGTACCTCCGGGAGAACTGAAGCTTTCTTT
TRBD2 TRBJ2-5 NA TRBV5-1 CASSWGTSPETQYF TGCGCCAGCAGCTGGGGGACTAGCCCAGAGACCCAGTACTTC
TRBD2 TRBJ2-2 NA TRBV6-5 CASTKREAGELFF TGTGCCAGCACCAAACGGGAGGCCGGGGAGCTGTTTTTT
NA TRBJ1-6 NA TRBV10-3 CATSRGAEERSPLHF TGTGCCACCAGTCGGGGGGCAGAGGAGAGGTCACCCCTCCACTTT
NA TRBJ2-1 NA TRBV7-3 CASSLKPSSYNEQFF TGTGCCAGCAGCTTAAAACCTAGCTCCTACAATGAGCAGTTCTTC
NA TRBJ2-3 NA TRBV28 CASSLGSPVTDTQYF TGTGCCAGCAGTTTAGGGAGCCCGGTCACAGATACGCAGTATTTT
TRBD1 TRBJ2-1 few TRBV5-4 CASSLDRGEQFF TGTGCCAGCAGCTTGGACAGGGGTGAGCAGTTCTTC
NA TRBJ1-2 few TRBV6-5 CASSRAGYGYTF TGTGCCAGCAGTCGGGCGGGCTATGGCTACACCTTC
NA TRBJ2-6 NA TRBV27 CATQFSGANVLTF TGTGCCACTCAGTTCTCTGGGGCCAACGTCCTGACTTTC